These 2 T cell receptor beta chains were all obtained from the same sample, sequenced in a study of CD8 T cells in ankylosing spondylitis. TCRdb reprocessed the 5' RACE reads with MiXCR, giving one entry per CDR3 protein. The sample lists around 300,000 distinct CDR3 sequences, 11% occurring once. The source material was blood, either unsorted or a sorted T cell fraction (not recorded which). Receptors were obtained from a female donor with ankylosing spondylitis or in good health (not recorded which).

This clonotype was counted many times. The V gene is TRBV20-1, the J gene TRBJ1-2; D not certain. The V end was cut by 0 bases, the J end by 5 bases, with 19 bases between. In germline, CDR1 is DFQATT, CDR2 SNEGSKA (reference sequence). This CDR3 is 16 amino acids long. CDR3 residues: CSARDLRTVAPYGYTF. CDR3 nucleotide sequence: TGCAGTGCTAGAGATTTAAGAACAGTTGCGCCATATGGCTACACCTTC.

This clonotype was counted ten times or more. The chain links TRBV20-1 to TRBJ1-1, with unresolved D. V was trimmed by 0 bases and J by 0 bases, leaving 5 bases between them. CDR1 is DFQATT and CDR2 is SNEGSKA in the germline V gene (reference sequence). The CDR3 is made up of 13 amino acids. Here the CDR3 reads CSAREYLNTEAFF. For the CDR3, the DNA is TGCAGTGCTAGAGAATATCTGAACACTGAAGCTTTCTTT.